These T cell receptor beta chains were read from a single sample in a study of long-term antiretroviral therapy in people with HIV. Produced via immunoSEQ multiplex PCR; TCRdb's table is partial and in-frame only. Of more than 45,000 clones in the sample, roughly 80% are singletons; the top ten hold around 3.2%. The sequences come from unsorted PBMCs, collected 0.8 years after starting antiretroviral therapy. The receptors derive from a woman younger than 30 with HIV. CDR3s include the opening cysteine and the closing phenylalanine or tryptophan. A D gene is named only where the DNA matches it firmly. A clone size is listed for some rows: how often the clone was seen (once, few, many), or a class if it is expanded.

j_call	clone_size	d_call	v_call	cdr3_aa	cdr3_nt
TRBJ2-7	once	TRBD2	TRBV4-1	CASSQEGELAGDEQYF	TGCGCCAGCAGCCAAGAAGGGGAACTAGCGGGAGACGAGCAGTACTTC
TRBJ1-4	-	-	TRBV7-9	CASSHPPATNEKLFF	TGTGCCAGCAGCCACCCCCCTGCAACTAATGAAAAACTGTTTTTT
TRBJ1-2	-	-	TRBV7-9	CASSLERLGRNYGYTF	TGTGCCAGCAGCTTAGAACGCCTGGGACGCAACTATGGCTACACCTTC
TRBJ1-3	-	-	TRBV7-9	CASSPPGTGNTIYF	TGTGCCAGCAGCCCGCCGGGCACTGGAAACACCATATATTTT
TRBJ1-3	-	-	TRBV25-1	CASSVAGAGNTIYF	TGTGCCAGCAGTGTGGCAGGGGCTGGAAACACCATATATTTT
TRBJ2-1	-	-	TRBV5-4	CASSPGAETSSYNEQFF	TGTGCCAGCAGCCCCGGCGCTGAGACCAGCTCCTACAATGAGCAGTTCTTC
TRBJ2-7	-	TRBD1	TRBV6-5	CASSYGTGAYEQYF	TGTGCCAGCAGTTACGGGACAGGGGCCTACGAGCAGTACTTC
TRBJ2-7	-	TRBD1	TRBV7-9	CASSSPDRVENEQYF	TGTGCCAGCAGCTCTCCGGACAGGGTTGAAAACGAGCAGTACTTC
TRBJ2-7	-	TRBD2	TRBV11-1	CASSPTSGSYEQYF	TGTGCCAGCAGCCCCACTAGCGGGAGCTACGAGCAGTACTTC
TRBJ2-7	once	-	TRBV2	CASSLRVFYEQYF	TGTGCCAGCAGCCTCCGGGTCTTCTACGAGCAGTACTTC
TRBJ1-1	-	-	TRBV6-5	CASSYSIPENTEAFF	TGTGCCAGCAGTTACTCGATACCTGAGAACACTGAAGCTTTCTTT
TRBJ1-1	-	TRBD1	TRBV4-1	CASTPPYGQGKGTEAFF	TGCGCCAGCACCCCCCCATATGGACAGGGGAAGGGCACTGAAGCTTTCTTT
TRBJ1-1	-	-	TRBV4-3	CASSPGTEQGAFF	TGCGCCAGCAGCCCGGGGACCGAACAAGGGGCTTTCTTT
TRBJ2-7	-	-	TRBV6-5	CASSYRKVAYEQYF	TGTGCCAGCAGTTACCGCAAGGTAGCCTACGAGCAGTACTTC
TRBJ2-7	-	-	TRBV11-3	CASSLRDYEQYF	TGTGCCAGCAGCCTCCGGGACTACGAGCAGTACTTC
TRBJ2-1	-	-	TRBV5-1	CASGPGGNEQFF	TGCGCCAGCGGGCCAGGGGGGAATGAGCAGTTCTTC
TRBJ2-5	once	-	TRBV7-9	CASRGRTNLAAKETQYF	TGTGCCAGCCGGGGGAGGACTAACCTGGCTGCCAAAGAGACCCAGTACTTC
TRBJ2-7	-	TRBD1	TRBV6-5	CASSYSIGTDSYEQYF	TGTGCCAGCAGTTACTCCATCGGGACAGACTCCTACGAGCAGTACTTC
TRBJ2-3	-	TRBD2	TRBV14	CASSQDPYGLSGKTDTQYF	TGTGCCAGCAGCCAAGATCCCTACGGACTAAGCGGGAAGACAGATACGCAGTATTTT
TRBJ2-7	-	-	TRBV7-9	CASSYTGTYEQYF	TGTGCCAGCAGCTACACGGGGACCTACGAGCAGTACTTC
TRBJ2-7	-	-	TRBV28	CASSSEPGSSYEQYF	TGTGCCAGCAGTTCAGAGCCGGGAAGCTCCTACGAGCAGTACTTC
TRBJ2-5	-	TRBD2	TRBV5-1	CASSPTGGLETQYF	TGCGCCAGCAGCCCGACGGGAGGGCTGGAGACCCAGTACTTC
TRBJ2-7	few	-	TRBV5-4	CASSSPGTGDYEQYF	TGTGCCAGCAGCTCCCCCGGGACTGGGGACTACGAGCAGTACTTC
TRBJ1-2	-	-	TRBV5-4	CASASTVGAGYTF	TGTGCCAGCGCGTCGACTGTTGGGGCTGGCTACACCTTC
TRBJ2-3	-	-	TRBV27	CASSFGQTDTQYF	TGTGCCAGCAGTTTTGGGCAGACAGATACGCAGTATTTT
TRBJ2-7	-	TRBD2	TRBV5-1	CASSPGTSGIRYEQYF	TGCGCCAGCAGCCCTGGGACTAGCGGGATACGCTACGAGCAGTACTTC
TRBJ2-1	-	-	TRBV7-9	CASSSHRDEQFF	TGTGCCAGCAGCTCTCACAGGGATGAGCAGTTCTTC
TRBJ2-7	-	TRBD1	TRBV27	CASSWDSSYEQYF	TGTGCCAGCAGTTGGGACAGCTCCTACGAGCAGTACTTC
TRBJ2-2	-	TRBD1	TRBV9	CASSERDRGNTGELFF	TGTGCCAGCAGCGAGAGGGACAGGGGGAACACCGGGGAGCTGTTTTTT
TRBJ2-2	-	TRBD2	TRBV6-5	CASSYLREGTGELFF	TGTGCCAGCAGTTACCTCCGGGAGGGCACCGGGGAGCTGTTTTTT
TRBJ1-5	once	-	TRBV4-1	CASSPTVNSNQPQHF	TGCGCCAGCAGCCCAACGGTTAATAGCAATCAGCCCCAGCATTTT
TRBJ1-1	-	TRBD1	TRBV4-1	CASSLRTGMGTEAFF	TGCGCCAGCAGCCTTAGGACAGGGATGGGGACTGAAGCTTTCTTT